This TCR beta chain was recorded in a study of T cells in Graves' hyperthyroidism and ophthalmopathy. General study findings and limits: Among clonotypes expanded in thyroid above 0.001, most were also found in blood.

In its sample, this clonotype was seen many times. Its antigen remains unknown. Researchers amplified the TCR beta CDR3 regions from RNA transcripts. TCR CDR3 underwent first-round RT-PCR with the HTBI primer set. One entry per CDR3 protein results from TCRdb running MiXCR on the multiplex PCR reads. The sample carries about 640,000 distinct CDR3 sequences, around 21% recorded once. The CDR3 is 14 residues long. CDR1 is SGHAT and CDR2 is FQNNGV in the germline V gene. Trimming cost V 5 bases and J 7 bases, with 15 bases left between them. Fresh peripheral blood, around 9.3 ml of it, supplied the PBMCs. The sequence was obtained from a man aged 25-40 years with Graves' ophthalmopathy. The chain links TRBV11-2 to TRBJ2-1; maybe TRBD2 (5 bases). The sequencing sample was made of blood. CDR3 bases: TGTGCCAGCAGCCCAGAGAGGGTGGGGAATGAGCAGTTCTTC. Translated, it gives CASSPERVGNEQFF.